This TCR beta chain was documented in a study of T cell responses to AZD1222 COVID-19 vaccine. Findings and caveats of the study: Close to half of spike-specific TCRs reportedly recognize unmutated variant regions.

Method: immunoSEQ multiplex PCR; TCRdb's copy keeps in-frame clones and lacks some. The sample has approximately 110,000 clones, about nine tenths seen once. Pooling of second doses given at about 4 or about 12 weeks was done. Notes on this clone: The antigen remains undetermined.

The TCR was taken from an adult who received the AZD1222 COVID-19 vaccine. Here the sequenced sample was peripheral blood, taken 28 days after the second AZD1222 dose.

The CDR3 spells CATSDPGRGDQPQHF. The CDR3 DNA reads as TGTGCCACCAGTGATCCGGGGCGGGGGGATCAGCCCCAGCATTTT. The chain links TRBV24-1 to TRBJ1-5; a weak D match, TRBD1 (5 bases). CDR3 length equals 15 residues. Germline values: CDR1 KGHDR, CDR2 SFDVKD. The V and J ends lost 3 bases and 5 bases respectively, with 13 bases between them.